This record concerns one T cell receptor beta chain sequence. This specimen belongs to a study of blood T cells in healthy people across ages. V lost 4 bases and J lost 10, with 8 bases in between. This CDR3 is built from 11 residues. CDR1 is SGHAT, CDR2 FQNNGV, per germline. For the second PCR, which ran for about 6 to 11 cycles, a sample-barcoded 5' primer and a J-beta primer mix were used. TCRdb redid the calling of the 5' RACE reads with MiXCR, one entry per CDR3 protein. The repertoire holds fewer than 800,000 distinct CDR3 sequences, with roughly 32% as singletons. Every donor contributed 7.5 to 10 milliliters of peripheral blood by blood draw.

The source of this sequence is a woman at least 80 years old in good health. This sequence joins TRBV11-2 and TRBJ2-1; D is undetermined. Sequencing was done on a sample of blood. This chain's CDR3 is CASSSFYEQFF. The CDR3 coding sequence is TGTGCCAGCAGCTCATTCTACGAGCAGTTCTTC.